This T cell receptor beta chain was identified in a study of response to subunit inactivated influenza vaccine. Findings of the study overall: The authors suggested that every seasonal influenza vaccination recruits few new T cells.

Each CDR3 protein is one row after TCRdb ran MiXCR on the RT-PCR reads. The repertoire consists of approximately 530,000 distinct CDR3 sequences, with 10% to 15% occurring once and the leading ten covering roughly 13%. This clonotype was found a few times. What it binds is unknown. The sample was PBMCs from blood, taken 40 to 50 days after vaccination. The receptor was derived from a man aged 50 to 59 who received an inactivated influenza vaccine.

The CDR3 DNA follows: TGTGCCAGCACCACCCCCGAAACCTACGAGCAGTACTTC. This translates into CASTTPETYEQYF. V is TRBV6-1 and J is TRBJ2-7; D is unclear. The CDR3 sequence is 13 residues long. Germline lookup yields CDR1 MNHNS and CDR2 SASEGT. Trimming took 7 bases from V and 2 from J, leaving 12 bases between them.